This T cell receptor beta chain was sequenced for a study of shared clonotypes between healthy human individuals. Study information: The donor group consisted of a couple of women and three men, aged 18 to 49. Study-wide results and caveats: Among four donors, approximately 5% of naive CD4 clonotypes were found in common.

Germline CDR1 reads MRHNA; CDR2 reads SNTAGT. This CDR3 region has 16 residues. Trimming removed 2 bases from V and 2 bases from J, with 14 bases in between. Remarks on this clone: The target antigen is unknown.

The data were produced by immunoSEQ multiplex PCR, yet TCRdb's version contains in-frame clones alone and is incomplete. Altogether about 770,000 clones are present, roughly 72% being singletons, with the ten largest covering about 1.7%. V is TRBV6-4 and J is TRBJ2-3; TRBD2 is a possible D gene (7 bases). Material for sequencing was memory CD4+ T cells sorted from blood. Regarding subset: CD45RA-negative fraction. The receptor's source is a woman in her 30s in good health. For the CDR3, the DNA is TGTGCCAGCAGTGACAGAGGGGGGGTCCCCACAGATACGCAGTATTTT. It specifies CASSDRGGVPTDTQYF.